This T cell receptor (beta chain) was observed in a study of T cell clonotyping in hematopoietic cell transplantation. About the research overall: Recipients' pretransplant samples followed cytoreduction. Study-level findings and limits: At the given depth, recipient repertoires were over 95% de novo clonotypes. CD4 and CD8 repertoire contributions could not be separated without sorting. Higher Inverse Simpson Index values in graft donor and pretransplant recipient predicted broader posttransplant TCR diversity.

The protocol was immunoSEQ multiplex PCR, while the TCRdb copy is restricted to in-frame clones and leaves out a portion. The top ten hold about 1.8% of the sample, which has 75,000 to 95,000 clones, about 96% seen once. Time point here: recipient sample about 28 days before transplant, after cytoreduction. On this clone itself: The antigen remains unidentified.

Germline V CDR1 and CDR2: MNHEY, SVGAGI. V shed 1 base and J 5 bases; nucleotides not matched to a gene: 11. CDR3 length: 16 amino acids. This sequence joins TRBV6-5 and TRBJ2-7, with 7 bases aligning to TRBD1. Sequenced here: peripheral blood mononuclear cells, sampled before stem cell transplant. The receptor comes from a woman in her forties or fifties with acute myeloid leukemia. Some clones in this sample may be carry-over from other donors' samples. Written as DNA, the CDR3 is TGTGCCAGCAGTTACTACCCCCCCCCGGGACAGAACGAGCAGTACTTC. This gives the protein CASSYYPPPGQNEQYF.